This T cell receptor (beta chain) came from a study of cytomegalovirus exposure and HLA in healthy donors. The PCR employed 60 Vbeta primers together with 13 Jbeta primers. Only in-frame clones appear in the TCRdb table, and some are missing; sequencing was by immunoSEQ multiplex PCR. The table has about 220,000 clones, over 65% seen once. Healthy bone marrow donors formed the donor group. This clone is a singleton in its sample. The antigen is undetermined. The trim removed 5 bases at V and 3 bases at J, leaving 8 bases unmatched. Germline CDR1 is SQVTM and CDR2 is ANQGSEA. CDR3 length: 15 amino acids. Study findings and constraints: Judged likely to be a sequencing artifact was a cluster of highly shared sequence variants.

This chain links TRBV29-1 with TRBJ2-2, with 8 bases identical to TRBD1. The source is a man younger than 35 in good health and CMV-seronegative. The sequencing input was PBMCs. The CDR3 sequence is CSVSGQGRDTGELFF. The CDR3 nucleotides read TGCAGCGTTTCCGGACAGGGACGGGACACCGGGGAGCTGTTTTTT.